Listed below are T cell receptor beta chains from one sample, sequenced in a study of OX40 agonist ivuxolimab in advanced cancers. TCRdb's copy holds only in-frame clones and misses some; the assay was immunoSEQ multiplex PCR. This table holds about 35,000 clones, more than 60% found once. Sequenced material: CD4+ or CD8+ T cells sorted from blood, taken in a trial of the OX40 agonist ivuxolimab. All receptors come from an adult with an advanced solid tumor such as melanoma, head and neck, liver or kidney cancer. CDR3s include the opening cysteine and the closing phenylalanine or tryptophan. D genes are given only for firm matches. Size is stated for part of the rows, as once, few or many counts, or as a class when the clone is expanded.

CDR3nt	CDR3aa	d_gene	j_gene	abundance	v_gene
TGTGCCAGCAGTTTAAGCGGACCGGGGCTCCAAGAGACCCAGTACTTC	CASSLSGPGLQETQYF	NA	TRBJ2-5	once	TRBV27
TGTGCCAGCAGCAAAGGGCAGCAAGAGACCCAGTACTTC	CASSKGQQETQYF	NA	TRBJ2-5	NA	TRBV21-1
TGTGCCAGCAGCTTAGCGGGCCTTAAAGAGACCCAGTACTTC	CASSLAGLKETQYF	NA	TRBJ2-5	NA	TRBV11-2
TGTGCCAGCAGCCTGTCCGGGAGCCCAGAGACCCAGTACTTC	CASSLSGSPETQYF	NA	TRBJ2-5	NA	TRBV9
TGCGCCAGCAGCCGAACAATACCAGCGAGGAACACAGATACGCAGTATTTT	CASSRTIPARNTDTQYF	NA	TRBJ2-3	once	TRBV5-1
TGTGCCAGCAGTTACGGAAGGGCAGATACGCAGTATTTT	CASSYGRADTQYF	NA	TRBJ2-3	NA	TRBV6-6
TGTGCCAGCAGCTGGGCCGCGGGCACCGGGGAGCTGTTTTTT	CASSWAAGTGELFF	NA	TRBJ2-2	few	TRBV5-6
TGTGCCAGCAGCTCCCTGAGTGAGCAGTACTTC	CASSSLSEQYF	NA	TRBJ2-5	NA	TRBV5-6
TGCAGCGTACGGGACGGTTTTAACGAGCAGTACTTC	CSVRDGFNEQYF	NA	TRBJ2-7	NA	TRBV29-1
TGTGCCAGCAGCTTGATAGGGAGCAATCAGCCCCAGCATTTT	CASSLIGSNQPQHF	NA	TRBJ1-5	NA	TRBV5-4
TGCAGCGCTGCACAGCCAGGGCTGGAAGCTTTCTTT	CSAAQPGLEAFF	NA	TRBJ1-1	NA	TRBV29-1
TGTGCCACCAGCAGCGACAATCTTAATGACCTGGGTGGTCCCCTCCACTTT	CATSSDNLNDLGGPLHF	NA	TRBJ1-6	NA	TRBV15
TGTGCCCCTCTTGGGGGCCCCCTCCACTTT	CAPLGGPLHF	NA	TRBJ1-6	NA	TRBV6-9
TGTGCCAGCAGTTTAACCTGGTACTATACTCCTGGGGCCAACGTCCTGACTTTC	CASSLTWYYTPGANVLTF	NA	TRBJ2-6	NA	TRBV27
TGTGCCAGTAGTATAGACGGAGGGACTGAAGCTTTCTTT	CASSIDGGTEAFF	NA	TRBJ1-1	NA	TRBV19
TGTGCCAGCAGCTTTACAGATACGCAGTATTTT	CASSFTDTQYF	NA	TRBJ2-3	NA	TRBV7-9
TGTGCCAGCAGCCCTCTAGCGGGAGCCTACGAGCAGTACTTC	CASSPLAGAYEQYF	TRBD2	TRBJ2-7	few	TRBV7-9
TGTGCCAGCAGCCTCGGGGAAGGGGATACGCAGTATTTT	CASSLGEGDTQYF	NA	TRBJ2-3	NA	TRBV11-3
TGCGCCAGCAGCTTGAGAGGCGTCCGATCCATGAACACTGAAGCTTTCTTT	CASSLRGVRSMNTEAFF	NA	TRBJ1-1	NA	TRBV5-1
TGTGCCAGCAGCCGCCTTATGGGCGGGAGGAGACGCGAGCAGTACTTC	CASSRLMGGRRREQYF	TRBD2	TRBJ2-7	NA	TRBV11-2
TGTGCCAGCAGCCCGAGGGCGGTGAACACTGAAGCTTTCTTT	CASSPRAVNTEAFF	NA	TRBJ1-1	NA	TRBV9
TGCGCCAGCAGCTTGGTCGTCCAGCCCTACGAGCAGTACTTC	CASSLVVQPYEQYF	NA	TRBJ2-7	NA	TRBV5-1